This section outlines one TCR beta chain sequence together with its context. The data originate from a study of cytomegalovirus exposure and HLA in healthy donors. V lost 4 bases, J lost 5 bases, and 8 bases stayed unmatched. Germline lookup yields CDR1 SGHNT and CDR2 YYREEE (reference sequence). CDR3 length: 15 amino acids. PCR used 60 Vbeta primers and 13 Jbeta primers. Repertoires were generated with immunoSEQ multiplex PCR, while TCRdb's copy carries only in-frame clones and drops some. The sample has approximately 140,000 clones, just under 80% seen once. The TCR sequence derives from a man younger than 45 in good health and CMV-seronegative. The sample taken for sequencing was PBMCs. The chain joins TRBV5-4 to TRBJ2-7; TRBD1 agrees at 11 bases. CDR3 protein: CASSPGTGGGNEQYF. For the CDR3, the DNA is TGTGCCAGCAGCCCCGGGACAGGGGGGGGAAACGAGCAGTACTTC.